This entry features one T cell receptor (beta chain) sequence. Its matching antigen is unknown. Surgery without prior neoadjuvant therapy was the treatment of the selected pancreatic ductal adenocarcinoma patients. Using immunoSEQ multiplex PCR, the repertoire was profiled, and TCRdb retains in-frame clones only, with some absent. The table includes 97,000 or so clones, 90% to 95% detected once. This CDR3 is 15 amino acids long. V was pared by 3 bases and J by 3 bases, with 12 bases between. CDR1 is SGHTA and CDR2 is FQGTGA in the germline V gene. This sample was included in a study of T cells in pancreatic ductal adenocarcinoma. Study-level points and caveats: Blood had more productive templates and around 8.2-fold more unique clonotypes than tumor. No significant tumor-blood clonality difference; means were about 0.11 and 0.078.

The source of this sequence is a human donor with pancreatic ductal adenocarcinoma. The sequencing sample was made of PBMCs. The genes are TRBV7-3 and TRBJ2-1; possibly TRBD2 for D (6 bases). DNA of the CDR3: TGTGCCAGCAGCTTGTCTAGCGAAGGCTACAATGAGCAGTTCTTC. It yields the protein CASSLSSEGYNEQFF.